This T cell receptor beta chain was documented in a study of T-cell reconstitution after alpha-beta-depleted transplantation in children. This clonotype was picked up many times. The target antigen is unknown. TCRbeta library preparation incorporated unique molecular identifiers. A single record per CDR3 protein comes from TCRdb applying MiXCR to the PCR reads. The data hold some 830,000 distinct CDR3 sequences, with 15% to 20% observed a single time. General study points: When one year had passed after transplant, most T-cell counts and diversity came from newly produced T cells. In some patients, recipient T cells and intrathymic progenitors surviving conditioning explained high day-60 diversity. The study reportedly traced alpha-beta T cells about two months after transplant to several hundred expanded graft clones.

This clonotype was sampled from a male patient younger than 18 who had a stem cell transplant for acute lymphoblastic leukemia, so the T cells may come from the graft donor. Here the sequenced sample was PBMCs, mostly from graft donor cells, taken 360 days after TCRalphabeta/CD19-depleted stem cell transplant.

CDR3 in DNA: TGTGCCAGCTGGGGGACCGGGGAGCTGTTTTTT. The encoded protein is CASWGTGELFF. The chain couples TRBV12-3 or TRBV12-4 to TRBJ2-2, with D perhaps TRBD1 or TRBD2 (5 bases each). V was pared by 8 bases and J by 5 bases, with 6 bases between. This CDR3 contains 11 residues.